These 23 T cell receptor beta chains were all obtained from the same sample, sequenced in a study of blood T cell repertoires in COVID-19. Only in-frame clones appear in the TCRdb table, and some are missing; sequencing was by immunoSEQ multiplex PCR. Found here are 200,000 to 250,000 clones, 90% of them singletons; the top ten hold over 12%. The sample was PBMCs or T cells enriched from blood (not recorded which). The receptors were sampled from a man aged 25 to 45 who had been exposed to COVID-19.

The rearrangement uses TRBV4-3 and TRBJ2-5, with 8 bases fitting TRBD2. The J segment lost 3 bases and the V segment lost 3 bases, leaving 6 bases of the junction unmatched. The CDR3 spans 15 residues. Germline V gives CDR1 LGHNA, CDR2 YSLEER. The CDR3 region has the DNA TGCGCCAGCAGCCAGCAGCGGGGGTCCGAAGAGACCCAGTACTTC. Its protein is CASSQQRGSEETQYF.

The chain recombines TRBV2 with TRBJ2-1; 9 bases agree with TRBD2. CDR3 length equals 16 residues. The trim removed 3 bases at V and 6 bases at J, leaving 9 bases unmatched. Germline assignment: CDR1 SNHLY and CDR2 FYNNEI. The CDR3 region is CASSDARGGTGNEQFF. CDR3 DNA: TGTGCCAGCAGTGACGCGCGGGGGGGGACTGGCAATGAGCAGTTCTTC.

The chain carries TRBV12-3 or TRBV12-4 and TRBJ1-1; D unclear. Trimming took 9 bases from V and 1 from J, leaving 9 bases between them. The CDR3 loop spans 12 amino acids. CDR3 loop: CASVRQNTEAFF. CDR3 sequence (DNA): TGTGCCAGTGTACGACAGAACACTGAAGCTTTCTTT.

This clone has only one observation. The chain combines TRBV19 with TRBJ2-7, with 7 bases identical to TRBD2. The V segment lost 5 bases and the J segment 2 bases; nucleotides outside the gene matches: 9. The germline CDR1 and CDR2 sequences are LNHDA and SQIVND (reference sequence). The CDR3 has 15 amino acids. In nucleotides, the CDR3 is TGTGCCAGTAGTTTCTTTGTGGGGGGGGCCTACGAGCAGTACTTC. Its translation: CASSFFVGGAYEQYF. Full variable domain (rest looked up from reference TRBV19 and TRBJ2-7): DGGITQSPKYLFRKEGQNVTLSCEQNLNHDAMYWYRQDPGQGLRLIYYSQIVNDFQKGDIAEGYSVSREKKESFPLTVTSAQKNPTAFYLCASSFFVGGAYEQYFGPGTRLTVT.

The rearrangement joins TRBV5-5 to TRBJ2-7; D unclear. This CDR3 region has 16 residues. V lost 0 bases, J lost 0 bases, and 13 bases lay in between. Germline assignment: CDR1 SGHKS and CDR2 YYEKEE (reference sequence). Written as DNA, the CDR3 is TGTGCCAGCAGCTTGGCCGATCTCAGAAGCTCCTACGAGCAGTACTTC. This translates into CASSLADLRSSYEQYF. Complete variable domain (other parts from reference TRBV5-5 and TRBJ2-7): DAGVTQSPTHLIKTRGQQVTLRCSPISGHKSVSWYQQVLGQGPQFIFQYYEKEERGRGNFPDRFSARQFPNYSSELNVNALLLGDSALYLCASSLADLRSSYEQYFGPGTRLTVT.

The chain uses TRBV5-5 and TRBJ1-5; D is ambiguous. V was shortened by 4 bases and J by 7 bases, with 9 bases between the two germline ends. The V gene's germline CDR1 is SGHKS and CDR2 YYEKEE (reference sequence). There are 12 residues in the CDR3. CDR3 DNA sequence: TGTGCCAGCAGCCCCCGGGGACAGCCCCAGCATTTT. Its translation is CASSPRGQPQHF. The full variable domain, rest sourced from reference TRBV5-5 and TRBJ1-5, is DAGVTQSPTHLIKTRGQQVTLRCSPISGHKSVSWYQQVLGQGPQFIFQYYEKEERGRGNFPDRFSARQFPNYSSELNVNALLLGDSALYLCASSPRGQPQHFGDGTRLSIL.

The chain couples TRBV12-3 or TRBV12-4 to TRBJ1-1; 7 bases align to TRBD1. CDR3 length: 13 residues. V shed 5 bases, J shed 1 base, and the junction held 1 base outside the gene matches. CDR3 in amino acids: CASSDRANTEAFF. CDR3 nucleotide sequence: TGTGCCAGCAGTGACAGGGCGAACACTGAAGCTTTCTTT.

The chain joins TRBV5-6 to TRBJ2-7, with D tentatively TRBD2 (5 bases). Trimming pared 0 bases from V and 6 bases from J, leaving 10 bases between. The CDR3 runs to 13 residues. Germline CDR1 reads SGHDT; CDR2 reads YYEEEE. The CDR3, as DNA: TGTGCCAGCAGCTTGGATACTAGTAGCGAGCAGTACTTC. As protein: CASSLDTSSEQYF.

The chain combines TRBV9 with TRBJ2-1; D is possibly TRBD2 (6 bases). The germline V gene has CDR1 SGDLS and CDR2 YYNGEE. Between the trimmed V and J ends, which lost 7 bases and 5 bases, there was a span of 10 bases. The CDR3 sequence is 12 residues long. The chain's CDR3 is CASGTFNNEQFF. The DNA of the CDR3 is TGTGCCAGCGGGACTTTTAACAATGAGCAGTTCTTC.

The gene calls are TRBV11-2 and TRBJ1-3; 9 bases fit TRBD1. Unmatched junction bases numbered 5, after V lost 5 bases and J lost 3 bases. CDR1 and CDR2 from the germline V gene are SGHAT and FQNNGV. CDR3 size: 15 residues. CDR3: CASSPQGAIGNTIYF. For the CDR3, the DNA is TGTGCCAGCAGCCCACAGGGGGCTATTGGAAACACCATATATTTT.

V gene TRBV20-1 combines with J gene TRBJ1-5; tentative D call: TRBD1 (6 bases). The CDR3 extends over 17 amino acids. Germline V gene sequence: CDR1 DFQATT, CDR2 SNEGSKA (reference sequence). The V end was cut by 3 bases, the J end by 1 base, with 19 bases between. The CDR3 protein is CSASWVRGVGSNQPQHF. CDR3 DNA sequence: TGCAGTGCTAGTTGGGTCAGGGGCGTTGGAAGCAATCAGCCCCAGCATTTT.

The chain combines TRBV3-1 (or the pseudogene TRBV3-2) with TRBJ2-3; 7 nucleotides match TRBD2. The ends lost 2 bases at V and 3 bases at J; junction bases unmatched: 11. This CDR3 is 17 amino acids long. The V gene's germline CDR1 is LGHDT and CDR2 YNNKEL (reference sequence). The CDR3 DNA sequence: TGTGCCAGCAGCCAATCTCGGAGCGGGGCTTGGACAGATACGCAGTATTTT. Its protein product is CASSQSRSGAWTDTQYF.

The chain has TRBV5-4 and TRBJ1-2, with 10 bases that match TRBD1. Losses at the gene ends were 4 bases for V and 5 bases for J; bases not matched to a gene: 2. Germline V lookup: CDR1 SGHNT, CDR2 YYREEE (reference sequence). This CDR3 is 13 amino acids long. The CDR3 sequence: CASSPDRGYGYTF. CDR3 nucleotides: TGTGCCAGCAGCCCGGACAGGGGGTATGGCTACACCTTC.

The chain has TRBV28 and TRBJ2-7, with 7 bases matching TRBD2. J was trimmed by 5 bases and V by 2 bases; bases with no gene match: 3. The CDR3 runs to 13 residues. The germline CDR1 and CDR2 sequences are MDHEN and SYDVKM. The CDR3 protein is CASSLGGGNEQYF. CDR3 coding DNA: TGTGCCAGCAGTTTAGGGGGGGGTAACGAGCAGTACTTC. Together with reference TRBV28 and TRBJ2-7, the CDR3 gives the full variable domain: DVKVTQSSRYLVKRTGEKVFLECVQDMDHENMFWYRQDPGLGLRLIYFSYDVKMKEKGDIPEGYSVSREKKERFSLILESASTNQTSMYLCASSLGGGNEQYFGPGTRLTVT.

The J gene is TRBJ2-3, the V gene TRBV19; 8 bases fit TRBD1. Germline values: CDR1 LNHDA, CDR2 SQIVND (reference sequence). This CDR3 comprises 15 residues. With 5 bases clipped from V and 8 bases from J, the junction kept 12 bases outside the gene matches. The CDR3 coding sequence is TGTGCCAGTAGTCCAGAGACAGGGGCAGTAGGTACGCAGTATTTT. It specifies CASSPETGAVGTQYF.

This chain uses TRBV2 with TRBJ1-1; 10 bases map to TRBD1. J lost 7 bases, V lost 6 bases, and 11 bases had no gene match. The CDR3 loop spans 15 amino acids. The germline V gene has CDR1 SNHLY and CDR2 FYNNEI. The CDR3 region has the DNA TGTGCCAGCAGAAGGACAGGGGGTCTTGGAAGTGAAGCTTTCTTT. Translated: CASRRTGGLGSEAFF.

The CDR3 DNA follows: TGTGCCAGCAGCAAAGCGGGACAGGGAATCAATGAGCAGTTCTTC. Amino acids: CASSKAGQGINEQFF. The rearrangement joins TRBV21-1 to TRBJ2-1; TRBD1, the table's D call, was not compared with the DNA. TRBV21-1 is noted as a pseudogene. CDR3 length: 15 residues.

The rearrangement uses TRBV2 and TRBJ2-2; 9 bases are shared with TRBD2. CDR3 length equals 16 residues. With 4 bases clipped from V and 8 bases from J, the junction kept 11 bases outside the gene matches. Germline V CDR1 and CDR2: SNHLY, FYNNEI. CDR3 region: CASSGGGGAPPGELFF. CDR3 DNA: TGTGCCAGCAGTGGCGGCGGGGGGGCCCCCCCGGGGGAGCTGTTTTTT.

The V call is TRBV2, the J call TRBJ1-1, with D uncertain. Trimming left V 2 bases short and J 2 bases short, with 6 bases between. The germline CDR1 and CDR2 sequences are SNHLY and FYNNEI. This CDR3 spans 13 amino acids. The CDR3 DNA sequence: TGTGCCAGCAGTGAAATTACAAACACTGAAGCTTTCTTT. As protein: CASSEITNTEAFF.

The J gene is TRBJ1-2, the V gene TRBV19, with TRBD1 as a possible D gene (5 bases). The germline V gene has CDR1 LNHDA and CDR2 SQIVND (reference sequence). CDR3 size: 15 residues. The V and J ends lost 3 bases and 3 bases respectively, with 14 bases between them. Here the CDR3 reads CASSMSRTKDYGYTF. Written as DNA, the CDR3 is TGTGCCAGTAGTATGAGCCGGACAAAGGACTATGGCTACACCTTC.

CDR3 sequence (DNA): TGTGCCAGCAGCACCTCGGCAGGGGTAGTTTGGGAGACCCAGTACTTC. It encodes CASSTSAGVVWETQYF. The rearrangement links TRBV9 to TRBJ2-5; tentatively, D is TRBD1 (6 bases). Germline V lookup: CDR1 SGDLS, CDR2 YYNGEE. Trimming took 4 bases from V and 5 from J, leaving 21 bases between them. The CDR3 has 16 residues.

This rearrangement joins TRBV19 to TRBJ1-5; the match to TRBD1 covers 8 bases. Germline V lookup: CDR1 LNHDA, CDR2 SQIVND (reference sequence). This CDR3 comprises 14 residues. The V gene end was trimmed by 3 bases and the J gene end by 4 bases; junction bases not matched to a gene: 2. The chain's CDR3 is CASSMNRGNQPQHF. DNA for the CDR3: TGTGCCAGTAGTATGAACAGGGGGAATCAGCCCCAGCATTTT.

The V and J genes are TRBV29-1 and TRBJ2-1, with 7 bases fitting TRBD1. V lost 4 bases, J lost 5 bases, and 8 bases stayed unmatched. Germline V gene lookup returns CDR1 SQVTM and CDR2 ANQGSEA. The CDR3 is 14 residues long. The CDR3 is CSVAEPGGNNEQFF. CDR3 DNA: TGCAGCGTTGCAGAACCAGGGGGAAACAATGAGCAGTTCTTC.